This T cell receptor beta chain was profiled in a study of blood T cell repertoires in COVID-19. Overall study: Acute and convalescent COVID-19 specimens originated in the United States, Italy and Spain. T cells, B-cell-depleted T cells, or PBMCs supplied cDNA or gDNA.

Enrollment of patients from Seattle took place during active infection, with longitudinal follow-up. Only in-frame clones appear in the TCRdb table, and some are missing; sequencing was by immunoSEQ multiplex PCR. The table lists fewer than 350,000 clones, around 85% of them singletons. The CDR3 has 15 amino acids. The germline V gene has CDR1 MDHEN and CDR2 SYDVKM. V lost 3 bases and J lost 7; bases outside the gene matches: 9. This clonotype was obtained from a woman aged 30 to 39 with COVID-19, enrolled during active disease. The chain couples TRBV28 to TRBJ1-5, with 7 bases aligning to TRBD1. The sample was peripheral blood. CDR3 amino acids: CASSFPALQGQPQHF. The CDR3 nucleotides read TGTGCCAGCAGTTTTCCCGCTCTACAGGGGCAGCCCCAGCATTTT.